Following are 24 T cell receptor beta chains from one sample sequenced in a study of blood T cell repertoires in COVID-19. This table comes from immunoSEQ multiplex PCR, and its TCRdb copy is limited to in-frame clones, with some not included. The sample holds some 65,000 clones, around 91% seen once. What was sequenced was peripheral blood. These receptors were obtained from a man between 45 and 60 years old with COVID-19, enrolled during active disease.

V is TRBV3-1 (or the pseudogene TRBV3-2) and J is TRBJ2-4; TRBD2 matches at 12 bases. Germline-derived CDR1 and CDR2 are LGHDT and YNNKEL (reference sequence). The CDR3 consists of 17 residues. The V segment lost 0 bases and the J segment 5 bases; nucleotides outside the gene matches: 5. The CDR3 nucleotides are TGTGCCAGCAGCCAAGACGGACTAGCGGGACTCCAAAACATTCAGTACTTC. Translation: CASSQDGLAGLQNIQYF.

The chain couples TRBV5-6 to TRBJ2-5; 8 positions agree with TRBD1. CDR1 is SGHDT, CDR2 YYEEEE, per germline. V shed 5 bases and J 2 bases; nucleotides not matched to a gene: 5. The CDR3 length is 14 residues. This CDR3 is CASSYTGGQETQYF. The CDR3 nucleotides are TGTGCCAGCAGTTACACAGGGGGGCAAGAGACCCAGTACTTC. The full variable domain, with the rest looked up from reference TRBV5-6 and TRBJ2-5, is DAGVTQSPTHLIKTRGQQVTLRCSPKSGHDTVSWYQQALGQGPQFIFQYYEEEERQRGNFPDRFSGHQFPNYSSELNVNALLLGDSALYLCASSYTGGQETQYFGPGTRLLVL.

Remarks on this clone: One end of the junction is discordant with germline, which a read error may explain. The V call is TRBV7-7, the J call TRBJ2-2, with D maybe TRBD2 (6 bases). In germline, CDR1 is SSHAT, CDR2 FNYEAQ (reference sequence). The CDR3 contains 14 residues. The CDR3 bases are TGTGCTAGCAGCTTCAGGAGGGACACCGGGGAGCTGTTTTTT. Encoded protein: CASSFRRDTGELFF.

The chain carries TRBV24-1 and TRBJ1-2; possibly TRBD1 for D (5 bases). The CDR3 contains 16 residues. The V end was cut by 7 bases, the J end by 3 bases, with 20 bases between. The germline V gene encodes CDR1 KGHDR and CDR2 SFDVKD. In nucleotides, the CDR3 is TGTGCCACCAGGGGCTCCGGGACTTCGAACGACTATGGCTACACCTTC. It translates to CATRGSGTSNDYGYTF.

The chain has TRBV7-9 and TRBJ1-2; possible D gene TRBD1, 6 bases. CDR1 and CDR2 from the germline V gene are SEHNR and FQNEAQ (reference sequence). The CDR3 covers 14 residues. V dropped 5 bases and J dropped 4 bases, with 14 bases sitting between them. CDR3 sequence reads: CASSLEDSFYGYTF. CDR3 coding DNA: TGTGCCAGCAGCCTAGAGGACAGCTTCTATGGCTACACCTTC.

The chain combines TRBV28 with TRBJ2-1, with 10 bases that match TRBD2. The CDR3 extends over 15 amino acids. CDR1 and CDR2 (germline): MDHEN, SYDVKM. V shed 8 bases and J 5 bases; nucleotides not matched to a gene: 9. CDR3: CASQPALAGNNEQFF. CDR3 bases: TGTGCCAGCCAGCCGGCACTAGCGGGAAACAATGAGCAGTTCTTC.

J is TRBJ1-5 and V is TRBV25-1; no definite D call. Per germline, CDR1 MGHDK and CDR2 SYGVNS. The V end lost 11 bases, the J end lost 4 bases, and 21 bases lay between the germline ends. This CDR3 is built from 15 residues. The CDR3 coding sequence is TGTGCCCCAAATCAGCGAGGAGGCGGAAATCAGCCCCAGCATTTT. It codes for CAPNQRGGGNQPQHF. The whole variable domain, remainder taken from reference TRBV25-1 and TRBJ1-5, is EADIYQTPRYLVIGTGKKITLECSQTMGHDKMYWYQQDPGMELHLIHYSYGVNSTEKGDLSSESTVSRIRTEHFPLTLESARPSHTSQYLCAPNQRGGGNQPQHFGDGTRLSIL.

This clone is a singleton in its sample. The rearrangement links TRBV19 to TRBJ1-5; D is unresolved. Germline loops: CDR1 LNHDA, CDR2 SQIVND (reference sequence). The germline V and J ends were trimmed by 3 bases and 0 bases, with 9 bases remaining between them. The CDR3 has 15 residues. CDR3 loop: CASSMGVDSNQPQHF. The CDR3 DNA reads TGTGCCAGTAGTATGGGAGTGGATAGCAATCAGCCCCAGCATTTT. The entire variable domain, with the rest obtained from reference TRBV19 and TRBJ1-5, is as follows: DGGITQSPKYLFRKEGQNVTLSCEQNLNHDAMYWYRQDPGQGLRLIYYSQIVNDFQKGDIAEGYSVSREKKESFPLTVTSAQKNPTAFYLCASSMGVDSNQPQHFGDGTRLSIL.

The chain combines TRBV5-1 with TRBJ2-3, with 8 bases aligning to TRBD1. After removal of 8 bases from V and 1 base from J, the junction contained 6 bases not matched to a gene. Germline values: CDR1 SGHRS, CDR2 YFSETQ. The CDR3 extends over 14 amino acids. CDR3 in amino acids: CASARGQGTDTQYF. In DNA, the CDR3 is TGCGCCAGTGCCCGGGGACAGGGCACAGATACGCAGTATTTT. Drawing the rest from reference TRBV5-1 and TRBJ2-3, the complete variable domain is KAGVTQTPRYLIKTRGQQVTLSCSPISGHRSVSWYQQTPGQGLQFLFEYFSETQRNKGNFPGRFSGRQFSNSRSEMNVSTLELGDSALYLCASARGQGTDTQYFGPGTRLTVL.

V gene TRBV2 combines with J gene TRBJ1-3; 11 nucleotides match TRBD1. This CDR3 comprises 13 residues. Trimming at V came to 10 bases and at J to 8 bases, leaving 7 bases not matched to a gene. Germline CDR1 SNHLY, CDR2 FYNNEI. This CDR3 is CATRTGGADTIYF. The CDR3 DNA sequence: TGTGCCACCCGGACAGGGGGCGCGGACACCATATATTTT.

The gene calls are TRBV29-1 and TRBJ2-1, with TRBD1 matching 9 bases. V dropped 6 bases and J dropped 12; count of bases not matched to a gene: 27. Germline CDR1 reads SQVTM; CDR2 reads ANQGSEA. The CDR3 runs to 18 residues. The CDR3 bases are TGCAGCGTCGCGTTTATAAACAGGGGGCGATCGGTCGGTAGGGCGCAGTTCTTC. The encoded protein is CSVAFINRGRSVGRAQFF.

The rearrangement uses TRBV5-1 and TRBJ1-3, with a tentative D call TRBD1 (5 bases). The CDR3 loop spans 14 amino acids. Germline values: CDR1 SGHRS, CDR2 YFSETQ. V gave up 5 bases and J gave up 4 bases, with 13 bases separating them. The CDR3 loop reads CASRITGFGNTIYF. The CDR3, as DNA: TGCGCCAGCAGGATTACAGGCTTCGGAAACACCATATATTTT.

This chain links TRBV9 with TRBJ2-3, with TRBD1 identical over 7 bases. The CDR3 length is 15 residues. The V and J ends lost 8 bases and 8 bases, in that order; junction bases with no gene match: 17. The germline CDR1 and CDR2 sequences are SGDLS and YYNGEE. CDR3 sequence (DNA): TGTGCCAGTGCCCCCCCCGGGACAGCCCCCGGTACGCAGTATTTT. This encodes CASAPPGTAPGTQYF. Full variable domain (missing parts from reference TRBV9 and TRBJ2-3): DSGVTQTPKHLITATGQRVTLRCSPRSGDLSVYWYQQSLDQGLQFLIQYYNGEERAKGNILERFSAQQFPDLHSELNLSSLELGDSALYFCASAPPGTAPGTQYFGPGTRLTVL.

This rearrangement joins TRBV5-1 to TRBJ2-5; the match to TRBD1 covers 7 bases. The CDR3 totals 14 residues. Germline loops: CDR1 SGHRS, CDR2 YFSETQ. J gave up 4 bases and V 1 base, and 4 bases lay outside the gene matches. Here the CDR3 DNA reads TGCGCCAGCAGCTTGACAGGGGTGGGAGAGACCCAGTACTTC. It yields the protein CASSLTGVGETQYF.

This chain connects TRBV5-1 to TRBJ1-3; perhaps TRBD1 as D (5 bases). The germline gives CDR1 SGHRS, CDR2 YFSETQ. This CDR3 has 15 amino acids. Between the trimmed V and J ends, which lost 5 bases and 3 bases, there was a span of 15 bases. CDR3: CASSLDRVLGNTIYF. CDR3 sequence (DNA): TGCGCCAGCAGTTTAGACAGAGTACTTGGAAACACCATATATTTT. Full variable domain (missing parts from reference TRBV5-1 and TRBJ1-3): KAGVTQTPRYLIKTRGQQVTLSCSPISGHRSVSWYQQTPGQGLQFLFEYFSETQRNKGNFPGRFSGRQFSNSRSEMNVSTLELGDSALYLCASSLDRVLGNTIYFGEGSWLTVV.

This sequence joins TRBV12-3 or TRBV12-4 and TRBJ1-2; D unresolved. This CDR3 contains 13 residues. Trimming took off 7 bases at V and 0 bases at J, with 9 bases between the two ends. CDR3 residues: CASMRDTNYGYTF. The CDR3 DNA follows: TGTGCCAGCATGCGAGATACTAACTATGGCTACACCTTC.

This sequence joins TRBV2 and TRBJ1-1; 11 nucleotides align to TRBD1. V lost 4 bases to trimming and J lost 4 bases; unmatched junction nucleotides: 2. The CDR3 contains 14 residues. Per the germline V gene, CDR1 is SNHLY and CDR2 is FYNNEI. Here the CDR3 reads CASSVGTGGTEAFF. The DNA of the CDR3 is TGTGCCAGCAGTGTTGGGACAGGGGGCACTGAAGCTTTCTTT. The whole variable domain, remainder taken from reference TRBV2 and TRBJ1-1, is EPEVTQTPSHQVTQMGQEVILRCVPISNHLYFYWYRQILGQKVEFLVSFYNNEISEKSEIFDDQFSVERPDGSNFTLKIRSTKLEDSAMYFCASSVGTGGTEAFFGQGTRLTVV.

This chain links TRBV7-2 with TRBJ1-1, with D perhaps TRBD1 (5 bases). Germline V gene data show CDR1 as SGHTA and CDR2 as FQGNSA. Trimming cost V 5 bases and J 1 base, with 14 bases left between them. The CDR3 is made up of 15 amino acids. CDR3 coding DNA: TGTGCCAGCAGCCCGCGTGGGGGGGGGAACACTGAAGCTTTCTTT. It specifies CASSPRGGGNTEAFF.

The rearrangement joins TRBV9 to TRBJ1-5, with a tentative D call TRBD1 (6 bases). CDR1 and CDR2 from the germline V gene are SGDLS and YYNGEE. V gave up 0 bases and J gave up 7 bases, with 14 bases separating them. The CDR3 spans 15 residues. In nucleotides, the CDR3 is TGTGCCAGCAGCGTAGGGGGGCAGGGCGGGCAGCCCCAGCATTTT. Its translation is CASSVGGQGGQPQHF.

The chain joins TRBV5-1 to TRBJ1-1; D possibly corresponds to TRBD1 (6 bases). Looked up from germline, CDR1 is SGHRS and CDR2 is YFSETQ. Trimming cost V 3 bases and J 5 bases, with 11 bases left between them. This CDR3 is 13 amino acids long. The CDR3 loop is CASSSGTSTEAFF. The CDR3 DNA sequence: TGCGCCAGCAGCTCAGGGACATCTACTGAAGCTTTCTTT.

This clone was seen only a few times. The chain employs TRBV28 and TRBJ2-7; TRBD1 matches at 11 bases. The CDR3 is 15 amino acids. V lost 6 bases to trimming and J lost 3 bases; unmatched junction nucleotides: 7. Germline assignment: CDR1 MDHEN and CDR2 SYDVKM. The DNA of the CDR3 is TGTGCCAGCAGCCTGCCTGGGACAGGGGGCTACGAGCAGTACTTC. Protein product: CASSLPGTGGYEQYF.

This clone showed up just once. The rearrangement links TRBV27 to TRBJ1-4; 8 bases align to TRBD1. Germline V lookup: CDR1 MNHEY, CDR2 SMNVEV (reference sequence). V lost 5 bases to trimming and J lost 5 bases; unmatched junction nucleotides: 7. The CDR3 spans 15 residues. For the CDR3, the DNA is TGTGCCAGCAGTCCTTGGACAGGGAGGAATGAAAAACTGTTTTTT. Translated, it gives CASSPWTGRNEKLFF.

In DNA form, the CDR3 reads TGCGCCAGCAGCGTGGGTGGTACTGGCGGCGAAAAACTGTTTTTT. Amino acids: CASSVGGTGGEKLFF. J is TRBJ1-4 and V is TRBV5-1; no clear D gene. V lost 4 bases and J lost 8, with 18 bases in between. This CDR3 is 15 amino acids long. Germline CDR1 is SGHRS and CDR2 is YFSETQ.

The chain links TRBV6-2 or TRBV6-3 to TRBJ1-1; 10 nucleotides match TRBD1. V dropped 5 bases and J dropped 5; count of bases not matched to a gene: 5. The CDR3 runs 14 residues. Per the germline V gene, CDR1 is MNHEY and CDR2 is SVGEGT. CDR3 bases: TGTGCCAGCAGTCACCGGGACAGGGGAACTGAAGCTTTCTTT. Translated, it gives CASSHRDRGTEAFF.